This is a list of T cell receptor beta chains from one sample in a study of T cells after yellow fever vaccination. TCRdb recomputed calls from the 5' RACE reads with MiXCR, one row per CDR3 protein. The table has about 130,000 distinct CDR3 sequences, 7.4% seen once. The material was CD4+ T cells sorted from PBMCs, obtained more than 8 days after the first yellow fever vaccination. These receptors originate from a man between 18 and 35 years old who received the YFV17D yellow fever vaccine. CDR3s leave out the opening cysteine and the closing phenylalanine or tryptophan. The order of the fields is V gene, J gene, CDR3 protein.

>TRBV27|TRBJ2-1
ASSFQRDSYNEQF
>TRBV7-2|TRBJ2-3
ASSSEGPWDRTQY
>TRBV7-2|TRBJ1-2
ASSFDSYGYT
>TRBV18|TRBJ1-4
ASSPGQPNEKLF
>TRBV7-9|TRBJ2-1
ASRTTNNEQF
>TRBV6-2/TRBV6-3|TRBJ1-2
ASNPAGAYGYT
>TRBV19|TRBJ2-3
ASSPEGPSDHSTDTQY
>TRBV12-3/TRBV12-4|TRBJ2-3
ASSPLGGVSTDTQY
>TRBV7-8|TRBJ1-1
ASSLVPGLILTEAF
>TRBV20-1|TRBJ2-1
STEAGYLSANYNEQF
>TRBV5-1|TRBJ1-2
ASSTDNYGYT
>TRBV5-6|TRBJ1-6
AISPGLHRSNSPLH
>TRBV29-1|TRBJ2-7
SAAGGLYEQY
>TRBV10-2|TRBJ2-1
ASSQRGGIRNEQF
>TRBV9|TRBJ2-3
ASSVDGRRDTDTQY
>TRBV10-3|TRBJ2-1
AIRGDRESSNEQF
>TRBV12-3/TRBV12-4|TRBJ1-5
ASSLAGGSKYQPQH
>TRBV6-1|TRBJ1-6
ASSELWAGSRSYNSPLH
>TRBV5-5|TRBJ2-5
ASSLGAGVKETQY
>TRBV12-3/TRBV12-4|TRBJ2-1
ASSSQGGSYNEQF
>TRBV12-3/TRBV12-4|TRBJ2-7
ASRTSGRSYEQY
>TRBV5-4|TRBJ2-5
ASSLFSGGKFKGETQY
>TRBV10-2|TRBJ2-3
ASKGDAGVDTQY
>TRBV12-5|TRBJ1-6
ASGLVLRDRGEIYNSPLH
>TRBV9|TRBJ2-1
ASSGTGQSTYNEQF
>TRBV7-2|TRBJ1-3
ASGTYSGNTIY
>TRBV18|TRBJ2-1
ASGLRDLSYNEQF
>TRBV20-1|TRBJ2-1
SAPPGGYNEQF
>TRBV15|TRBJ2-1
ATSREVSYNNEQF
>TRBV13|TRBJ2-7
ASSLRGYEQY
>TRBV29-1|TRBJ1-2
SVGWSDYGYT
>TRBV7-2|TRBJ2-2
ASSLPKSRELF
>TRBV18|TRBJ1-2
ASSPPGIDYGYT